This TCR beta chain is from a study of prognosis after radiotherapy for stage I lung cancer. In the case of this clonotype: Since a much larger clone is just one base distant, this may be a read error.

Template was genomic DNA; TCR beta CDR3 amplified in two multiplex PCR rounds. The first round of PCR was done with primers that matched each TRBV and TRBJ gene. Via MiXCR, TCRdb re-called the multiplex PCR reads, giving one row per CDR3 protein. The profile shows about 16,000 distinct CDR3 sequences, roughly 45% of them singletons. The sample was PBMCs, taken before or after stereotactic body radiation therapy (not recorded which). This TCR derives from a donor over 45 with non-small cell lung cancer.

CDR3 region: CASSSPTAGGRMGETQYF. CDR3 nucleotide sequence: TGTGCCAGCTCCTCCCCCACGGCGGGGGGGCGGATGGGTGAGACCCAGTACTTC. The chain recombines TRBV7-9 with TRBJ2-5; 9 nucleotides match TRBD2. Looked up from germline, CDR1 is SEHNR and CDR2 is FQNEAQ (reference sequence). The length of the CDR3 is 18 residues. V shed 8 bases and J 5 bases; nucleotides not matched to a gene: 21.